The next 29 T cell receptor beta chains were all read from a single sample in a study of blood T cell repertoires in COVID-19. Profiling relied on immunoSEQ multiplex PCR, and the TCRdb table lists in-frame clones only, not all of them. The sample has about 320,000 clones, around four fifths seen once. The material sequenced was peripheral blood. Receptors were obtained from a woman aged 45 to 65 with acute or convalescent COVID-19.

The rearrangement joins TRBV10-3 to TRBJ2-7; no reliable D call. The germline V gene encodes CDR1 ENHRY and CDR2 SYGVKD. V lost 3 bases and J lost 1, with 7 bases in between. The CDR3 runs to 13 residues. The CDR3 DNA sequence: TGTGCCATCAGTGAAGAGTTTTCCTACGAGCAGTACTTC. Translation: CAISEEFSYEQYF.

The chain recombines TRBV4-2 with TRBJ2-2, with 8 bases aligning to TRBD2. The V gene's germline CDR1 is LGHNA and CDR2 YNFKEQ. The CDR3 spans 18 residues. The V and J ends lost 1 base and 3 bases, in that order; junction bases with no gene match: 10. The CDR3 DNA reads TGTGCCAGCAGCCAAGCAGGGGATAGCGGGACCCACACCGGGGAGCTGTTTTTT. Its translation: CASSQAGDSGTHTGELFF.

The chain uses TRBV2 and TRBJ2-5; 9 bases match TRBD1. Germline CDR1 SNHLY, CDR2 FYNNEI. The CDR3 extends over 14 amino acids. The J segment lost 4 bases and the V segment lost 3 bases, leaving 3 bases of the junction unmatched. CDR3 in DNA: TGTGCCAGCAGTGAGGAGACAGGGGGAGAGACCCAGTACTTC. Protein: CASSEETGGETQYF.

V is TRBV10-3 and J is TRBJ2-3; D is perhaps TRBD2 (5 bases). Trimming removed 0 bases from V and 5 bases from J, with 12 bases in between. The CDR3 totals 15 residues. The germline gives CDR1 ENHRY, CDR2 SYGVKD. CDR3 sequence (DNA): TGTGCCATCAGTGAGTCCCCGGGGTGGAGAGATACGCAGTATTTT. This gives the protein CAISESPGWRDTQYF.

This clone has only a few counts. The J gene is TRBJ2-1, the V gene TRBV11-1; 8 positions match TRBD2. There are 14 residues in the CDR3. The germline V gene encodes CDR1 SGHAT and CDR2 FQDESV (reference sequence). Trimming took 5 bases from V and 8 from J; bases not matched to a gene: 8. The CDR3 loop reads CASSTTSGDDEQFF. The CDR3 nucleotides read TGTGCCAGCAGCACAACTAGCGGAGACGATGAGCAGTTCTTC.

V and J are TRBV7-9 and TRBJ1-5; D is ambiguous. CDR3 size: 13 residues. Germline V gene data show CDR1 as SEHNR and CDR2 as FQNEAQ (reference sequence). Trimming cost V 4 bases and J 5 bases, with 9 bases left between them. The CDR3: CASSSNPDQPQHF. CDR3 in DNA: TGTGCCAGCAGCTCAAACCCGGATCAGCCCCAGCATTTT.

Comment on this clone: The identical CDR3 is also encoded by other nucleotide sequences in the sample. The rearrangement joins TRBV5-4 to TRBJ2-3; possibly TRBD1 for D (6 bases). V was cut by 1 base and J by 4 bases, with 7 bases left in between. Germline V lookup: CDR1 SGHNT, CDR2 YYREEE (reference sequence). This CDR3 spans 13 amino acids. The DNA of the CDR3 is TGTGCCAGCAGCTTGCAGGGGCCAGATACGCAGTATTTT. It is translated as CASSLQGPDTQYF.

The rearrangement uses TRBV3-1 (or the pseudogene TRBV3-2) and TRBJ1-4; the D gene is possibly TRBD1 (6 bases). Germline lookup yields CDR1 LGHDT and CDR2 YNNKEL (reference sequence). The V end lost 2 bases, the J end lost 2 bases, and 12 bases lay between the germline ends. The CDR3 loop spans 16 amino acids. DNA for the CDR3: TGTGCCAGCAGCCAATTGGGGGGGGCCACTAATGAAAAACTGTTTTTT. It translates to CASSQLGGATNEKLFF.

J is TRBJ2-6 and V is TRBV5-6; 7 bases align to TRBD1. Trimming took 0 bases from V and 1 from J; bases not matched to a gene: 7. Germline CDR1 SGHDT, CDR2 YYEEEE. The CDR3 loop spans 18 amino acids. CDR3: CASSLGDSDQSGANVLTF. CDR3 DNA sequence: TGTGCCAGCAGCTTGGGGGACAGTGACCAATCTGGGGCCAACGTCCTGACTTTC.

The chain joins TRBV6-1 to TRBJ1-5; the match to TRBD1 covers 7 bases. The CDR3 loop spans 18 amino acids. The J segment lost 0 bases and the V segment lost 4 bases, leaving 12 bases of the junction unmatched. CDR1 MNHNS and CDR2 SASEGT come from the germline V gene. The CDR3 region has the DNA TGTGCCAGCAGTGGAAGACAGGGTACTTCGTATAGCAATCAGCCCCAGCATTTT. It yields the protein CASSGRQGTSYSNQPQHF.

The chain combines TRBV27 with TRBJ2-5, with 8 bases aligning to TRBD2. The CDR3 sequence is 17 residues long. CDR1 and CDR2 (germline): MNHEY, SMNVEV (reference sequence). V trimming: 4 bases; J trimming: 5 bases; junction bases outside the gene matches: 15. The CDR3 DNA reads as TGTGCCAGCAGTTATAGGAGGTCGGGAGGGCCTTGGGAGACCCAGTACTTC. It yields the protein CASSYRRSGGPWETQYF.

The chain uses TRBV2 and TRBJ2-7; D may be TRBD2 (5 bases). V gave up 8 bases and J gave up 6 bases, with 17 bases separating them. The CDR3 sequence is 13 residues long. Germline V gene sequence: CDR1 SNHLY, CDR2 FYNNEI. The CDR3 sequence is CASQFSEGSEQYV. The CDR3 DNA sequence: TGTGCCAGCCAGTTTTCAGAGGGTTCCGAGCAGTACGTC.

This chain links TRBV29-1 with TRBJ1-1, with 7 bases fitting TRBD1. CDR3 length: 13 residues. V shed 3 bases, J shed 0 bases, and the junction held 1 base outside the gene matches. Germline V gives CDR1 SQVTM, CDR2 ANQGSEA. CDR3 nucleotide sequence: TGCAGCGTTGAGACAGGGATGAACACTGAAGCTTTCTTT. Protein sequence: CSVETGMNTEAFF.

V and J are TRBV10-2 and TRBJ1-2; D unresolved. CDR1 and CDR2 (germline): WSHSY, SAAADI. Trimming stripped 0 bases from V and 3 bases from J, with 11 bases between. CDR3 length: 15 amino acids. As DNA, the CDR3 is TGCGCCAGCAGTGAGTCGGTTGGGAGTCACTATGGCTACACCTTC. Its protein product is CASSESVGSHYGYTF.

In this sample, this clone turned up once. This chain connects TRBV5-4 to TRBJ1-1; the D is unclear. The CDR3 is 15 amino acids. Trimming left V 1 base short and J 0 bases short, with 10 bases between. The germline V gene has CDR1 SGHNT and CDR2 YYREEE (reference sequence). The CDR3 DNA is TGTGCCAGCAGCTTGACAGCCTCAATGAACACTGAAGCTTTCTTT. Encoded protein: CASSLTASMNTEAFF.

The genes are TRBV3-1 (or the pseudogene TRBV3-2) and TRBJ2-7, with 9 bases lining up with TRBD1. V gave up 1 base and J gave up 7 bases; unmatched junction bases: 8. Germline-derived CDR1 and CDR2 are LGHDT and YNNKEL (reference sequence). The CDR3 consists of 15 residues. For the CDR3, the DNA is TGTGCCAGCAGCCAAGGGGGGGACAGGGATTGGGAGCAGTACGTC. Its protein is CASSQGGDRDWEQYV.

The rearrangement uses TRBV29-1 and TRBJ1-1, with D possibly being TRBD1 (5 bases). The CDR3 length is 13 residues. V was clipped by 8 bases and J by 0 bases, with 13 bases between them. Germline loops: CDR1 SQVTM, CDR2 ANQGSEA. CDR3 coding DNA: TGCAGCACCGAACGGACACTGAACACTGAAGCTTTCTTT. This gives the protein CSTERTLNTEAFF.

The chain combines TRBV24-1 with TRBJ1-4, with 8 bases aligning to TRBD1. The V segment lost 9 bases and the J segment 7 bases; nucleotides outside the gene matches: 3. Germline V gene lookup returns CDR1 KGHDR and CDR2 SFDVKD. The CDR3 spans 12 residues. This CDR3 is CATGDRGEKLFF. For the CDR3, the DNA is TGTGCCACCGGCGACAGGGGTGAAAAACTGTTTTTT.

The chain combines TRBV24-1 with TRBJ2-6; 9 bases agree with TRBD1. Germline loops: CDR1 KGHDR, CDR2 SFDVKD. The CDR3 has 19 residues. Trimming removed 4 bases from V and 4 bases from J; junction bases left unmatched: 13. The CDR3 protein is CATSEPPGQGLRGANVLTF. CDR3 nucleotide sequence: TGTGCCACCAGTGAGCCTCCGGGACAGGGACTAAGGGGGGCCAACGTCCTGACTTTC.

V usage is TRBV2 and J usage is TRBJ2-3; D is undetermined. From germline, CDR1 is SNHLY and CDR2 FYNNEI. V lost 5 bases and J 4 bases, leaving 16 bases between the germline ends. The CDR3 is made up of 15 amino acids. In DNA, the CDR3 is TGTGCCAGCAGTCGAAGCGCTTCACCCCCAGATACGCAGTATTTT. It codes for CASSRSASPPDTQYF.

This clone was seen only a few times. The V and J genes are TRBV4-2 and TRBJ1-2; D not certain. The germline V gene has CDR1 LGHNA and CDR2 YNFKEQ. Trimming removed 1 base at V and 4 bases at J, with 10 bases between. CDR3 size: 14 residues. The CDR3 protein is CASSQVGELYGYTF. The CDR3 nucleotides are TGTGCCAGCAGCCAAGTCGGGGAGCTCTATGGCTACACCTTC.

The V call is TRBV12-3 or TRBV12-4, the J call TRBJ1-2; D is unresolved. Trimming pared 3 bases from V and 7 bases from J, leaving 6 bases between. The CDR3 has 11 residues. CDR3 residues: CASSFGIGYTF. The CDR3 region has the DNA TGTGCCAGCAGTTTTGGCATTGGCTACACCTTC.

The chain couples TRBV15 to TRBJ2-7; tentatively, D is TRBD2 (6 bases). The CDR3 loop spans 15 amino acids. The germline V and J ends were trimmed by 0 bases and 0 bases, with 9 bases remaining between them. Germline CDR1 LNHNV, CDR2 YYDKDF (reference sequence). As DNA, the CDR3 is TGTGCCACCAGCAGAGACGGGAGCCGCTCCTACGAGCAGTACTTC. Its translation: CATSRDGSRSYEQYF.

The chain carries TRBV18 and TRBJ1-4, with 9 bases that match TRBD1. The CDR3 length is 14 residues. V trimming: 4 bases; J trimming: 5 bases; junction bases outside the gene matches: 2. The germline gives CDR1 KGHSH, CDR2 LQKENI. CDR3 nucleotide sequence: TGTGCCAGCTCACGTGACAGGGGGAATGAAAAACTGTTTTTT. Translated, it gives CASSRDRGNEKLFF.

The chain recombines TRBV4-3 with TRBJ2-3; D might be TRBD2 (6 bases). The CDR3 has 17 amino acids. Deletions cut 0 bases from V and 3 bases from J, with 16 bases between. The germline V gene encodes CDR1 LGHNA and CDR2 YSLEER. The CDR3 here is CASSQDRLTGVTDTQYF. CDR3 DNA sequence: TGCGCCAGCAGCCAAGATCGATTAACGGGAGTTACAGATACGCAGTATTTT.

This chain connects TRBV6-5 to TRBJ1-1; unclear D gene. V lost 2 bases and J lost 8, with 18 bases in between. The CDR3 is made up of 15 amino acids. Germline lookup yields CDR1 MNHEY and CDR2 SVGAGI. CDR3: CASSYVLWVPGEAFF. CDR3 sequence (DNA): TGTGCCAGCAGTTACGTTCTTTGGGTGCCGGGAGAAGCTTTCTTT.

The CDR3 DNA is TGTGCCAGCAGTCCTAGGGGAAGCCCTGCGACCCAGTACTTC. It is translated as CASSPRGSPATQYF. V is TRBV2 and J is TRBJ2-5, with D tentatively TRBD1 (5 bases). There are 14 residues in the CDR3. The germline gives CDR1 SNHLY, CDR2 FYNNEI. V was cut by 5 bases and J by 7 bases, with 17 bases left in between.

The chain employs TRBV10-2 and TRBJ2-3; 13 bases map to TRBD2. The germline V gene encodes CDR1 WSHSY and CDR2 SAAADI. The CDR3 contains 16 residues. V lost 10 bases, J lost 2 bases, and 9 bases stayed unmatched. The CDR3 loop is CATRTSGRAFTDTQYF. CDR3 sequence (DNA): TGCGCCACCAGGACTAGCGGGAGAGCGTTCACAGATACGCAGTATTTT.

The chain carries TRBV5-1 and TRBJ1-4; D unclear. Germline CDR1 and CDR2: SGHRS and YFSETQ. The length of the CDR3 is 13 residues. V was trimmed by 4 bases and J by 4 bases, leaving 8 bases between them. DNA of the CDR3: TGCGCCAGCAGCAGTGGACTTAATGAAAAACTGTTTTTT. Translating gives CASSSGLNEKLFF.